The T cell receptor (beta chain) under discussion was sequenced for a study of CXCR3-negative and CXCR3-positive naive CD8 T cells. Details on this clonotype: Its antigen is not identified.

cDNA libraries for TRB were generated by 5' RACE incorporating UMI labels. TCRdb re-called the 5' RACE reads; every CDR3 protein appears as one record, without DNA. The table lists approximately 100,000 distinct CDR3 sequences. Study-wide results and caveats: Naive cells positive for CXCR3 carried more hydrophobic TRB CDR3s than CXCR3-negative ones.

Germline CDR1 MGHDK, CDR2 SYGVNS. There are 13 residues in the CDR3. Sequenced input: naive CXCR3+ CD8+ T cells from blood. Regarding subset: CD45RO-CCR7+CD27+CD95- naive CD8+ T cells expressing CXCR3 (TNR3+). The chain has TRBV25-1 and TRBJ1-1. The source of this sequence is a human donor in good health. Some clones in this sample may be carry-over from other donors' samples. The chain's CDR3 is CASSELVDTEAFF.